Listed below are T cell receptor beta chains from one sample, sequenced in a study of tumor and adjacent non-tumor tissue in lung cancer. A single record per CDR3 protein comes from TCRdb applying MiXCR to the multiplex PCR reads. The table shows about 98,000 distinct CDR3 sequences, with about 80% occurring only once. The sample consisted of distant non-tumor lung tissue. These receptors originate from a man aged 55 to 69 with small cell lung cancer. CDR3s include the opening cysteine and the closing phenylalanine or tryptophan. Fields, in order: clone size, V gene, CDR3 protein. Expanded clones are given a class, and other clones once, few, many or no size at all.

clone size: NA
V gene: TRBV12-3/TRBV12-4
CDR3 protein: CASGRTGEAFF

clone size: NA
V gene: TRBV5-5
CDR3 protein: CASSLFITGRVNTEAFF

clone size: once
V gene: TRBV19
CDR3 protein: CSSSMGQVGYGYTF

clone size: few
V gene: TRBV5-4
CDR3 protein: CASNLGRGGYNEQLF

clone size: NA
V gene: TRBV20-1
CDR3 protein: CSTSGGSGSTDTQYF

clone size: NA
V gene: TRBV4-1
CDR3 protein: CASIQGGAPGYERYF

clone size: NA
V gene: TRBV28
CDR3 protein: CASSFMWQGAGSTDAQYF

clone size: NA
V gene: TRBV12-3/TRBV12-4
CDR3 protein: CAIRQGAKNIQYF

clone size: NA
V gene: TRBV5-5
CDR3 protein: CASSLSGRHTDTQYF

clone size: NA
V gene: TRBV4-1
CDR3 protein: CASSSRGVYTEELFF

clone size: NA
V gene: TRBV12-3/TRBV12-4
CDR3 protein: CASSVTSGNEQFF

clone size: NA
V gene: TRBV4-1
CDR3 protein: CASSQAWTRGWETQYF

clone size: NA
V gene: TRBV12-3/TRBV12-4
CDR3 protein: CAISFSGIDTGELFF

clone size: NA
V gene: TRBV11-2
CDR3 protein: CASNLTRGVGWNTGAFF

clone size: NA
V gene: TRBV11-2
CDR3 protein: CASSIGVAGGYYYNEWFF

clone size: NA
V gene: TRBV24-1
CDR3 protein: CATCDDRGRDFEQFF

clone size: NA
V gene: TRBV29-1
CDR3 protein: CSVEVRYRVLFDTRYF

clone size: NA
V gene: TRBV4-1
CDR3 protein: CASSYSRVGKNIQYF

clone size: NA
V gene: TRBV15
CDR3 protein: CATSRGRGIGTNEQFF

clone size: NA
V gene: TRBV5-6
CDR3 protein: CGSTTCQPQHF

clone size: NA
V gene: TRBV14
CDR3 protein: CASSQDRDYRGTDTQYF

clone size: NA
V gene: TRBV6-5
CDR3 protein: CASTPDYLHQETQYF

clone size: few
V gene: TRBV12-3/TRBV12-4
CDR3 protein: CASSLGPSGSREQFF

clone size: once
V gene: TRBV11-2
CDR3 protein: CASRPLGSAQFF

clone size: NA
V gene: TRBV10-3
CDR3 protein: CAISPRETGIYRYTF

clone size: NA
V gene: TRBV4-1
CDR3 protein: CGSSQETSTCEQFF

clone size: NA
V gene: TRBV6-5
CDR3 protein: CASSYLGGAGNEQFF

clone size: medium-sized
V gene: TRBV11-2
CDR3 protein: CASSLEVGFNNEQFF

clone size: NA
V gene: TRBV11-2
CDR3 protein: CDSSSRDRANEKLFF

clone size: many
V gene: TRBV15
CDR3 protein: CATSRGAGQTYEQYF

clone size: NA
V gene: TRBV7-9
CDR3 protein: CASSLFALIGGDVQFF

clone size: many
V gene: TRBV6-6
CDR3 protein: CASSYGSGGSQYF

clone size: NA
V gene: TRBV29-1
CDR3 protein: CSVESRGADMQYF

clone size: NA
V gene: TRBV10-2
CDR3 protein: CASNHIDTQYF

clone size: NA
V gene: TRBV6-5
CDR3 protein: CARSLGGGSDTGELFF

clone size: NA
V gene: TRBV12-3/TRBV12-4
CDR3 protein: CAVLAGPIGAGELFF

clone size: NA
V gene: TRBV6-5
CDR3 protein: CACSVRTSGKASYNEQFF

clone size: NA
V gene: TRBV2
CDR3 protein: CASSKGGTSRSRVDNEQFF

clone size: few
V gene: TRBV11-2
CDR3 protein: CVSSLTGGVGRNTEAFF

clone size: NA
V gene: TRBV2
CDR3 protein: CASIWVSNTEAIF

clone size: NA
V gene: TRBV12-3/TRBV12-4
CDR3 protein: CASNLPVGNTIYF

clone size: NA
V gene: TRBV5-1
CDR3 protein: CASSLSPGQAPYEQYF

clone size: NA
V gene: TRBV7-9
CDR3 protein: CASSTDICGYTF

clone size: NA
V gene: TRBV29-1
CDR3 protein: CSVGGSVQETQYF

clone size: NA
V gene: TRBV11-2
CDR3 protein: CTSSLRTDSSYNEQSF

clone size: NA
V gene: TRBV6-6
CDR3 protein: CASSYWDRGTDMQYF

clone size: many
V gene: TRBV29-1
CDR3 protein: CSGGLAGGYEQFF

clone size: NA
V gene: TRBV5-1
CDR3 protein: CASSSGTSGTTGELFF

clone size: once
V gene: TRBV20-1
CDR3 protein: CGADKGTGELFF